Each of the 22 T cell receptor beta chains below was sequenced from the same sample in a study of cytotoxic CD8 clonotypes in ibrutinib-treated CLL (dated by TCRdb to about 2021). The sample's time point label is to be understood as: roughly 2 years on ibrutinib. The method was the immunoSEQ multiplex PCR assay. In its TCRdb copy, this immuneACCESS table keeps in-frame sequences only and misses some clones. Where compared with another copy, unresolved V genes explain less than half of these, and the others have no known cause. For this sample there are a few hundred thousand clones; 60% to 75% appear just once. The ten largest clones add up to just over 15% of the sample. Specimen: PBMCs, collected after 24 months of ibrutinib treatment. The receptors were sampled from a human donor with chronic lymphocytic leukemia.

The chain carries TRBV9 and TRBJ1-2; D might be TRBD1 (5 bases). Germline values: CDR1 SGDLS, CDR2 YYNGEE. V was shortened by 0 bases and J by 6 bases, with 15 bases between the two germline ends. This CDR3 region has 15 residues. The CDR3, as DNA: TGTGCCAGCAGCGTAGGTCAGGGCGCTCAAGATGGCTACACCTTC. Amino acid sequence: CASSVGQGAQDGYTF.

CDR3 bases: TGTGCCAGCAGGGCCGGGACACCGAACACTGAAGCTTTCTTT. Translated: CASRAGTPNTEAFF. The V and J genes are TRBV27 and TRBJ1-1; possible D gene TRBD1, 6 bases. There are 14 residues in the CDR3. Between the trimmed V and J ends, which lost 6 bases and 1 base, there was a span of 12 bases. CDR1 is MNHEY and CDR2 is SMNVEV in the germline V gene (reference sequence).

The J gene is TRBJ1-5, the V gene TRBV6-5; 11 nucleotides match TRBD1. With V trimmed by 6 bases and J by 6 bases, 7 bases remained unmatched. Per germline, CDR1 MNHEY and CDR2 SVGAGI. The CDR3 is 15 residues long. Here the CDR3 reads CASRRTGGKIQPQHF. The CDR3, as DNA: TGTGCCAGCAGGAGGACAGGGGGCAAGATTCAGCCCCAGCATTTT.

The rearrangement links TRBV30 to TRBJ1-1; 8 bases fit TRBD1. Germline lookup yields CDR1 GTSNPN and CDR2 SVGIG (reference sequence). This CDR3 contains 17 residues. Unmatched junction bases numbered 15, after V lost 0 bases and J lost 6 bases. Here the CDR3 DNA reads TGTGCCTGGAGTGTAGACCCCGGGACAGGTGAGGGTCCTGAAGCTTTCTTT. Its protein product is CAWSVDPGTGEGPEAFF.

CDR3 nucleotide sequence: TGCGCCAGCAGCCAAGAGTCTCTTCGGGATACGCAGTATTTT. It is translated as CASSQESLRDTQYF. The rearrangement uses TRBV4-3 and TRBJ2-3; D ambiguous. Per germline, CDR1 LGHNA and CDR2 YSLEER. Trimming stripped 0 bases from V and 6 bases from J, with 10 bases between. This CDR3 spans 14 amino acids.

This clone has more than one count but fewer than ten. The chain uses TRBV29-1 and TRBJ2-7; D is possibly TRBD1 (6 bases). Germline-derived CDR1 and CDR2 are SQVTM and ANQGSEA. CDR3 length: 12 amino acids. V gave up 1 base and J gave up 6 bases, with 10 bases separating them. CDR3 sequence (DNA): TGCAGCGTTGAAGCAGGGGCAGCCGAGCAGTACTTC. This codes for CSVEAGAAEQYF.

This chain links TRBV11-2 with TRBJ2-7, with 7 bases fitting TRBD2. V trimming: 4 bases; J trimming: 1 base; junction bases outside the gene matches: 4. The CDR3 has 14 residues. Germline assignment: CDR1 SGHAT and CDR2 FQNNGV. CDR3 loop: CASSYGRVSYEQYF. CDR3 DNA: TGTGCCAGCAGCTATGGGAGGGTTTCCTACGAGCAGTACTTC.

This clone was detected only a few times. The chain is built from TRBV20-1 and TRBJ2-7; a possible D gene is TRBD1 (6 bases). Germline V lookup: CDR1 DFQATT, CDR2 SNEGSKA (reference sequence). Trimming pared 0 bases from V and 8 bases from J, leaving 8 bases between. The CDR3 totals 11 residues. The CDR3 sequence is CSARDTGQQYF. The DNA for the CDR3 is TGCAGTGCTAGAGACACAGGGCAGCAGTACTTC.

This chain connects TRBV4-2 to TRBJ2-1, with 7 bases identical to TRBD2. J was trimmed by 1 base and V by 1 base; bases with no gene match: 1. Germline V lookup: CDR1 LGHNA, CDR2 YNFKEQ. This CDR3 comprises 15 residues. The CDR3, as DNA: TGTGCCAGCAGCCAAGGGACTAGTTCCTACAATGAGCAGTTCTTC. Protein: CASSQGTSSYNEQFF.

The V gene is TRBV27, the J gene TRBJ2-5; D is tentatively TRBD1 or TRBD2 (5 bases each). In germline, CDR1 is MNHEY, CDR2 SMNVEV (reference sequence). The length of the CDR3 is 14 residues. Trimming shortened V by 2 bases and J by 5 bases, and 12 bases separated the two germline ends. CDR3 residues: CASSLGRGDETQYF. In DNA form, the CDR3 reads TGTGCCAGCAGTTTAGGTAGAGGGGACGAGACCCAGTACTTC.

V is TRBV30 and J is TRBJ1-1; D is undetermined. Trimming pared 3 bases from V and 1 base from J, leaving 9 bases between. The CDR3 consists of 13 residues. The germline V gene has CDR1 GTSNPN and CDR2 SVGIG (reference sequence). CDR3 in amino acids: CAWRIGRNTEAFF. The DNA for the CDR3 is TGTGCCTGGAGAATCGGTAGGAACACTGAAGCTTTCTTT.

V gene TRBV9 combines with J gene TRBJ2-3, with 7 bases that match TRBD1. This CDR3 is built from 15 residues. Germline CDR1 and CDR2: SGDLS and YYNGEE. The J segment lost 0 bases and the V segment lost 0 bases, leaving 1 base of the junction unmatched. The CDR3 bases are TGTGCCAGCAGCGTAGAGGGGGCAAGCACAGATACGCAGTATTTT. Encoded protein: CASSVEGASTDTQYF.

This clone has just one count. The CDR3, as DNA: TGCGCCAGCAGCTTGGAACTAGCGAGAGACGAGCAGTACTTC. It is translated as CASSLELARDEQYF. The chain is built from TRBV5-1 and TRBJ2-7, with 7 bases lining up with TRBD2. The CDR3 length is 14 residues. Germline V CDR1 and CDR2: SGHRS, YFSETQ. The junction had 5 bases not matched to a gene; V was cut back by 0 bases and J by 5 bases.

The chain combines TRBV9 with TRBJ2-1; 7 bases line up with TRBD2. This CDR3 region has 15 residues. Germline CDR1 and CDR2: SGDLS and YYNGEE. The trim removed 3 bases at V and 8 bases at J, leaving 11 bases unmatched. CDR3 amino acids: CASSAGTTINDEQFF. The CDR3 coding sequence is TGTGCCAGCAGCGCCGGGACTACCATCAACGATGAGCAGTTCTTC.

This chain joins TRBV6-5 and TRBJ1-6; D might be TRBD1 (5 bases). Trimming left V 4 bases short and J 10 bases short, with 20 bases between. Germline-derived CDR1 and CDR2 are MNHEY and SVGAGI. The CDR3 spans 16 residues. CDR3 amino acids: CASSLDRPFEGSPLHF. The DNA for the CDR3 is TGTGCCAGCAGTTTAGACAGACCATTCGAAGGATCACCCCTCCACTTT.

V is TRBV5-1 and J is TRBJ1-2; possibly TRBD1 for D (5 bases). V was shortened by 3 bases and J by 2 bases, with 20 bases between the two germline ends. Germline V gene lookup returns CDR1 SGHRS and CDR2 YFSETQ. This CDR3 contains 17 residues. The CDR3 sequence is CASSSLGSGDLNYGYTF. Here the CDR3 DNA reads TGCGCCAGCAGCTCCCTGGGATCGGGGGACTTAAACTATGGCTACACCTTC.

The chain links TRBV5-4 to TRBJ2-7; a possible D gene is TRBD1 (6 bases). Trimming took off 0 bases at V and 0 bases at J, with 10 bases between the two ends. Germline-derived CDR1 and CDR2 are SGHNT and YYREEE (reference sequence). CDR3 length equals 15 residues. The CDR3 DNA is TGTGCCAGCAGCTTGGAACAGGGCCTCTCCTACGAGCAGTACTTC. Translation: CASSLEQGLSYEQYF.

The chain couples TRBV14 to TRBJ2-7; D remains ambiguous. V shed 3 bases and J shed 1 base, with 10 bases lying between them. The CDR3 is 14 residues long. Germline lookup yields CDR1 SGHDN and CDR2 FVKESK. The CDR3 nucleotides read TGTGCCAGCAGCCAGACGAGCGTTTCCTACGAGCAGTACTTC. It codes for CASSQTSVSYEQYF.

The chain joins TRBV14 to TRBJ2-2; D call uncertain. Germline CDR1 SGHDN, CDR2 FVKESK. V was clipped by 2 bases and J by 6 bases, with 13 bases between them. This CDR3 region has 15 residues. Written as DNA, the CDR3 is TGTGCCAGCAGCCAAAGAGCACCCGGAGCCGGGGAGCTGTTTTTT. It is translated as CASSQRAPGAGELFF.

V and J are TRBV7-6 and TRBJ2-3; perhaps D is TRBD1 or TRBD2 (7 bases each). The V and J ends lost 6 bases and 3 bases respectively, with 16 bases between them. Per the germline V gene, CDR1 is SGHVS and CDR2 is FNYEAQ. The CDR3 spans 15 residues. This CDR3 is CASSLQGRETDTQYF. Written as DNA, the CDR3 is TGTGCCAGCAGTCTACAGGGGAGGGAGACAGATACGCAGTATTTT.

The chain employs TRBV11-3 and TRBJ1-5, with a tentative D call TRBD1 (5 bases). Trimming shortened V by 1 base and J by 10 bases, and 23 bases separated the two germline ends. CDR3 length: 17 amino acids. Germline loops: CDR1 SGHNT, CDR2 YENEEA. Written as DNA, the CDR3 is TGTGCCAGCAGCTTAGTCTGTTGGTTTTCTTACAGGTTCCCCCAGCATTTT. Protein: CASSLVCWFSYRFPQHF. Complete variable domain (other parts from reference TRBV11-3 and TRBJ1-5): EAGVVQSPRYKIIEKKQPVAFWCNPISGHNTLYWYLQNLGQGPELLIRYENEEAVDDSQLPKDRFSAERLKGVDSTLKIQPAELGDSAVYLCASSLVCWFSYRFPQHFGDGTRLSIL.

There are many counts of this clone. The chain uses TRBV4-2 and TRBJ2-2; no clear D. V lost 1 base and J 4 bases, leaving 7 bases between the germline ends. The CDR3 runs 14 residues. Germline V gives CDR1 LGHNA, CDR2 YNFKEQ. CDR3 nucleotide sequence: TGTGCCAGCAGCCAAGTTCTACTCACCGGGGAGCTGTTTTTT. Its protein is CASSQVLLTGELFF.